This TCR beta chain was recovered during a study of cytomegalovirus exposure and HLA in healthy donors. Study-wide results and limits: It was reported that TCR beta sequences correctly inferred the HLA-A and HLA-B alleles for most subjects. The investigators catalogued under 200 TCR beta chains as cytomegalovirus-associated.

Points on this clone: Its target is not known.

Among the donors, all were healthy bone marrow donors. Both 60 Vbeta primers and 13 Jbeta primers went into the PCR. The repertoire was sequenced with immunoSEQ multiplex PCR; TCRdb's copy has only in-frame clones and lacks some. The sample table sets out 55,000 to 65,000 clones. The germline CDR1 and CDR2 sequences are SEHNR and FQNEAQ (reference sequence). V lost 5 bases and J 2 bases, leaving 9 bases between the germline ends. The CDR3 sequence is 13 residues long. The chain employs TRBV7-9 and TRBJ1-1; D is unresolved. Sequencing used PBMCs. The receptor comes from a woman aged 18 to 35 in good health and CMV-seronegative. The CDR3 region is CASSLSHNTEAFF. DNA of the CDR3: TGTGCCAGCAGCCTTTCACATAACACTGAAGCTTTCTTT. Filled out from reference TRBV7-9 and TRBJ1-1, the complete variable domain reads DTGVSQNPRHKITKRGQNVTFRCDPISEHNRLYWYRQTLGQGPEFLTYFQNEAQLEKSRLLSDRFSAERPKGSFSTLEIQRTEQGDSAMYLCASSLSHNTEAFFGQGTRLTVV.